This passage covers 9 T cell receptor beta chains from one sample sequenced in a study of T cells after yellow fever vaccination. MiXCR, run by TCRdb on the 5' RACE reads, gives a single entry per CDR3 protein. The repertoire holds a few hundred thousand distinct CDR3 sequences, with less than 7.5% as singletons. This sample comprised CD4+ T cells sorted from PBMCs, obtained on the day of the yellow fever booster vaccination. These receptor sequences come from a man younger than 40 who received the YFV17D yellow fever vaccine.

This clonotype was seen repeatedly, ten times or more. One junction end disagrees with the germline gene, perhaps due to a read error. J is TRBJ2-1 and V is TRBV24-1, with 8 bases that match TRBD1. Germline-derived CDR1 and CDR2 are KGHDR and SFDVKD. The CDR3 consists of 16 residues. The CDR3 sequence: CATSDPETGVLNQQFF. CDR3 nucleotides: TGTGCCACCAGTGACCCTGAGACAGGGGTCCTCAATCAGCAGTTCTTC.

This clonotype was counted many times. The chain links TRBV15 to TRBJ2-7; 10 positions agree with TRBD2. Unmatched junction bases numbered 11, after V lost 3 bases and J lost 3 bases. This CDR3 region has 17 residues. Germline CDR1 reads LNHNV; CDR2 reads YYDKDF (reference sequence). CDR3 loop: CATSSAPGASGSYEQYF. CDR3 nucleotides: TGTGCCACCAGCAGCGCCCCGGGGGCTAGCGGGAGCTACGAGCAGTACTTC.

This clonotype showed up just a few times. This rearrangement joins TRBV5-1 to TRBJ2-4; no firm D call. V was trimmed by 0 bases and J by 2 bases, leaving 9 bases between them. The CDR3 loop spans 15 amino acids. Germline V gene sequence: CDR1 SGHRS, CDR2 YFSETQ. CDR3 sequence: CASSLDSGSKNIQYF. CDR3 DNA sequence: TGCGCCAGCAGCTTGGATTCCGGGTCCAAAAACATTCAGTACTTC.

This clonotype was observed a few times. The V call is TRBV28, the J call TRBJ2-3; D is uncertain. Germline loops: CDR1 MDHEN, CDR2 SYDVKM. V was trimmed by 5 bases and J by 2 bases, leaving 11 bases between them. This CDR3 spans 14 amino acids. CDR3 sequence reads: CASSGSRFTDTQYF. The CDR3 DNA reads TGTGCCAGCAGTGGAAGCAGGTTCACAGATACGCAGTATTTT.

The chain has TRBV7-9 and TRBJ2-2; the D is unclear. This CDR3 spans 13 amino acids. The germline V and J ends were trimmed by 1 base and 9 bases, with 9 bases remaining between them. The V gene's germline CDR1 is SEHNR and CDR2 FQNEAQ (reference sequence). CDR3 region: CASSLGATRELFF. As DNA, the CDR3 is TGTGCCAGCAGCTTAGGTGCGACCCGGGAGCTGTTTTTT.

The chain is built from TRBV29-1 and TRBJ1-4; TRBD1 might be the D (6 bases). Trimming pared 7 bases from V and 7 bases from J, leaving 13 bases between. Per the germline V gene, CDR1 is SQVTM and CDR2 is ANQGSEA. The CDR3 sequence is 12 residues long. CDR3 protein: CSATGSSEKLFF. CDR3 in DNA: TGCAGCGCCACAGGGAGCAGTGAAAAACTGTTTTTT.

This clonotype occurred once. The chain uses TRBV12-3 or TRBV12-4 and TRBJ2-5; 14 bases agree with TRBD2. V shed 6 bases and J 9 bases; nucleotides not matched to a gene: 9. The CDR3 sequence is 15 residues long. CDR3 in amino acids: CASRTGLAGGGAQYF. CDR3 sequence (DNA): TGTGCCAGCAGAACCGGACTAGCGGGGGGTGGGGCCCAGTACTTC.

This clonotype was counted between two and nine times. This chain connects TRBV7-8 to TRBJ2-5; a possible D gene is TRBD2 (6 bases). Germline V gene data show CDR1 as SGHVS and CDR2 as FQNEAQ. The V end lost 8 bases, the J end lost 5 bases, and 12 bases lay between the germline ends. This CDR3 has 12 residues. The CDR3 DNA is TGTGCCAGCTTAAGACGGGGGGAGACCCAGTACTTC. This codes for CASLRRGETQYF.

J is TRBJ2-7 and V is TRBV20-1, with D possibly matching TRBD2 (6 bases). Trimming took 4 bases from V and 1 from J, leaving 11 bases between them. The CDR3 contains 13 residues. The V gene's germline CDR1 is DFQATT and CDR2 SNEGSKA (reference sequence). The DNA for the CDR3 is TGCAGTGCTAAGCGGGCCACATCCTACGAGCAGTACTTC. It specifies CSAKRATSYEQYF.